Below are 16 T cell receptor beta chains sequenced from a single sample in a study of OX40 agonist ivuxolimab in advanced cancers. The method was immunoSEQ multiplex PCR; TCRdb's version includes in-frame clones alone and lacks a portion of them. Here the sample spans about 54,000 clones, approximately 84% being singletons. The source was CD4+ or CD8+ T cells sorted from blood, collected in a trial of the OX40 agonist ivuxolimab. The receptor set was obtained from an adult with an advanced solid tumor such as melanoma, head and neck, liver or kidney cancer.

The chain employs TRBV14 and TRBJ2-5, with TRBD1 identical over 8 bases. The trim removed 4 bases at V and 5 bases at J, leaving 12 bases unmatched. Per germline, CDR1 SGHDN and CDR2 FVKESK. CDR3 size: 16 residues. In DNA form, the CDR3 reads TGTGCCAGCAGCCTCCAATTCGGACAGGGAAGGGAGACCCAGTACTTC. Translated: CASSLQFGQGRETQYF.

This chain connects TRBV15 to TRBJ2-7; D ambiguous. The germline CDR1 and CDR2 sequences are LNHNV and YYDKDF (reference sequence). The V end was cut by 2 bases, the J end by 2 bases, with 4 bases between. CDR3 length: 12 residues. The CDR3 DNA is TGTGCCACCAGCAGAAACACCTACGAGCAGTACTTC. Translation: CATSRNTYEQYF. Drawing the rest from reference TRBV15 and TRBJ2-7, the complete variable domain is DAMVIQNPRYQVTQFGKPVTLSCSQTLNHNVMYWYQQKSSQAPKLLFHYYDKDFNNEADTPDNFQSRRPNTSFCFLDIRSPGLGDTAMYLCATSRNTYEQYFGPGTRLTVT.

A few counts support this clone. This rearrangement joins TRBV29-1 to TRBJ2-1; D gene unclear. The CDR3 extends over 15 amino acids. V gave up 3 bases and J gave up 2 bases, with 14 bases separating them. The germline CDR1 and CDR2 sequences are SQVTM and ANQGSEA. The CDR3 region is CSVEPTSITYNEQFF. CDR3 in DNA: TGCAGCGTTGAGCCTACGTCGATTACCTACAATGAGCAGTTCTTC.

V usage is TRBV7-2 and J usage is TRBJ1-5, with 8 bases that match TRBD1. The V segment lost 4 bases and the J segment 4 bases; nucleotides outside the gene matches: 3. The CDR3 length is 14 residues. Germline CDR1 is SGHTA and CDR2 is FQGNSA. CDR3 protein: CASSWTGWNQPQHF. CDR3 nucleotides: TGTGCCAGCAGCTGGACAGGGTGGAATCAGCCCCAGCATTTT.

The gene calls are TRBV14 and TRBJ2-5; 11 bases are shared with TRBD2. The J call may be faulty, since TRBJ2-7 better matches the DNA end. This CDR3 spans 16 amino acids. Germline lookup yields CDR1 SGHDN and CDR2 FVKESK. The CDR3 DNA is TGTGCCAGCAGCCAAGGGGGGACTAGCGGAATCTACGAGCAGTACTTC. This gives the protein CASSQGGTSGIYEQYF.

The rearrangement joins TRBV5-1 to TRBJ2-1; D might be TRBD1 (5 bases). V was pared by 3 bases and J by 0 bases, with 13 bases between. CDR1 is SGHRS, CDR2 YFSETQ, per germline. CDR3 length: 16 amino acids. The CDR3 nucleotides read TGCGCCAGCAGCTGGGGCGCGGAAAGCTCCTACAATGAGCAGTTCTTC. Amino acid sequence: CASSWGAESSYNEQFF.

The chain employs TRBV28 and TRBJ2-5; TRBD2 agrees at 7 bases. V shed 5 bases, J shed 4 bases, and the junction held 13 bases outside the gene matches. The length of the CDR3 is 16 residues. Germline V gene lookup returns CDR1 MDHEN and CDR2 SYDVKM. CDR3 sequence (DNA): TGTGCCAGCAGTGCCCCCGGCACTAGCGCTAGAGAGACCCAGTACTTC. Translation gives CASSAPGTSARETQYF.

The chain joins TRBV4-3 to TRBJ2-7; 9 nucleotides line up with TRBD2. With 1 base clipped from V and 3 bases from J, the junction kept 4 bases outside the gene matches. This CDR3 is built from 15 residues. Germline V lookup: CDR1 LGHNA, CDR2 YSLEER. CDR3 region: CASSQGLAENYEQYF. DNA of the CDR3: TGCGCCAGCAGCCAAGGACTAGCGGAGAACTACGAGCAGTACTTC.

The rearrangement uses TRBV9 and TRBJ1-3; no firm D call. The CDR3 length is 16 residues. CDR1 and CDR2 from the germline V gene are SGDLS and YYNGEE. V lost 4 bases and J 0 bases, leaving 14 bases between the germline ends. As DNA, the CDR3 is TGTGCCAGCAGCCCACAATCCTCCTTCTCTGGAAACACCATATATTTT. Translation gives CASSPQSSFSGNTIYF.

The chain has TRBV19 and TRBJ2-5; D may be TRBD1 (6 bases). The germline V gene has CDR1 LNHDA and CDR2 SQIVND (reference sequence). V lost 2 bases and J 2 bases, leaving 9 bases between the germline ends. The CDR3 contains 14 residues. The CDR3 spells CASSISGQQETQYF. The CDR3 region has the DNA TGTGCCAGTAGTATAAGCGGACAGCAAGAGACCCAGTACTTC.

The chain combines TRBV12-5 with TRBJ1-1; 8 bases map to TRBD1. Germline CDR1 reads LGHNT; CDR2 reads FRNRAP. CDR3 size: 16 residues. V lost 3 bases to trimming and J lost 3 bases; unmatched junction nucleotides: 9. The CDR3 here is CASGLRTGPVDTEAFF. CDR3 nucleotides: TGTGCTAGTGGTTTAAGGACAGGGCCGGTGGACACTGAAGCTTTCTTT.

The CDR3 loop is CASSFSEVQETQYF. The CDR3 nucleotides are TGTGCCAGCAGCTTCTCAGAGGTCCAAGAGACCCAGTACTTC. This chain joins TRBV7-9 and TRBJ2-5, with D unresolved. In germline, CDR1 is SEHNR, CDR2 FQNEAQ (reference sequence). The CDR3 has 14 residues. The V and J ends lost 3 bases and 1 base respectively, with 9 bases between them. The complete variable domain, with remaining parts taken from reference TRBV7-9 and TRBJ2-5, reads DTGVSQNPRHKITKRGQNVTFRCDPISEHNRLYWYRQTLGQGPEFLTYFQNEAQLEKSRLLSDRFSAERPKGSFSTLEIQRTEQGDSAMYLCASSFSEVQETQYFGPGTRLLVL.

This chain links TRBV19 with TRBJ2-7; maybe TRBD2 (5 bases). The germline V gene has CDR1 LNHDA and CDR2 SQIVND (reference sequence). The V end was cut by 4 bases, the J end by 0 bases, with 10 bases between. CDR3 length: 14 residues. The CDR3 coding sequence is TGTGCCAGTAGTAAGGGTACTAGCTCCTACGAGCAGTACTTC. It yields the protein CASSKGTSSYEQYF. The full variable domain, completed using reference TRBV19 and TRBJ2-7, is DGGITQSPKYLFRKEGQNVTLSCEQNLNHDAMYWYRQDPGQGLRLIYYSQIVNDFQKGDIAEGYSVSREKKESFPLTVTSAQKNPTAFYLCASSKGTSSYEQYFGPGTRLTVT.

This clone was seen once. The V call is TRBV7-2, the J call TRBJ1-2, with 8 bases identical to TRBD1. Germline CDR1 reads SGHTA; CDR2 reads FQGNSA. The CDR3 covers 15 residues. V lost 5 bases to trimming and J lost 4 bases; unmatched junction nucleotides: 9. The CDR3 DNA sequence: TGTGCCAGCAGCCCCCCGGGACAGGAGTTCTATGGCTACACCTTC. Residues: CASSPPGQEFYGYTF.

The J gene is TRBJ2-7, the V gene TRBV19, with D tentatively TRBD2 (5 bases). V was trimmed by 1 base and J by 6 bases, leaving 10 bases between them. The CDR3 length is 13 residues. Germline-derived CDR1 and CDR2 are LNHDA and SQIVND (reference sequence). The CDR3 DNA reads TGTGCCAGTAGTATAGTAGTACTAGGCGAGCAGTACTTC. It yields the protein CASSIVVLGEQYF. Based on the CDR3 plus reference TRBV19 and TRBJ2-7, the full variable domain is DGGITQSPKYLFRKEGQNVTLSCEQNLNHDAMYWYRQDPGQGLRLIYYSQIVNDFQKGDIAEGYSVSREKKESFPLTVTSAQKNPTAFYLCASSIVVLGEQYFGPGTRLTVT.

The V gene is TRBV6-6, the J gene TRBJ1-5; 7 bases agree with TRBD1. The CDR3 totals 16 residues. Germline CDR1 and CDR2: MNHNY and SVGAGI (reference sequence). V shed 6 bases, J shed 0 bases, and the junction held 8 bases outside the gene matches. CDR3 residues: CASSTGTDYSNQPQHF. The CDR3 nucleotides are TGTGCCAGCAGCACCGGGACAGACTATAGCAATCAGCCCCAGCATTTT.